Sequencing of this T cell receptor beta chain was carried out in a study of long-term antiretroviral therapy in people with HIV. Worth noting for this clone: What it binds is unknown.

Whole-study results and caveats: The range of CDR3 lengths in HIV repertoires proved narrower than that found in controls. Diversity went up after ART and still fell short of transplant donor controls. Records did not include ART adherence, viral resistance or therapy changes. Clonal populations expanded prior to ART predominated within the repertoire at all time points.

immunoSEQ v3.0 was run at survey level. Only in-frame clones appear in the TCRdb table, and some are missing; sequencing was by immunoSEQ multiplex PCR. Of tens of thousands of clones listed, under 90% are singletons. This TCR was sampled from a man aged 35 to 55 with HIV. Sequenced here: unsorted PBMCs, sampled 4.8 to 5 years after starting antiretroviral therapy.

The CDR3 coding sequence is TGTGCCAGCAGCTCGGTCGGCCCCGCAGATACGCAGTATTTT. Residues: CASSSVGPADTQYF. The chain uses TRBV7-3 and TRBJ2-3; D is ambiguous. The germline V and J ends were trimmed by 4 bases and 4 bases, with 12 bases remaining between them. CDR3 size: 14 residues. Germline CDR1 SGHTA, CDR2 FQGTGA.